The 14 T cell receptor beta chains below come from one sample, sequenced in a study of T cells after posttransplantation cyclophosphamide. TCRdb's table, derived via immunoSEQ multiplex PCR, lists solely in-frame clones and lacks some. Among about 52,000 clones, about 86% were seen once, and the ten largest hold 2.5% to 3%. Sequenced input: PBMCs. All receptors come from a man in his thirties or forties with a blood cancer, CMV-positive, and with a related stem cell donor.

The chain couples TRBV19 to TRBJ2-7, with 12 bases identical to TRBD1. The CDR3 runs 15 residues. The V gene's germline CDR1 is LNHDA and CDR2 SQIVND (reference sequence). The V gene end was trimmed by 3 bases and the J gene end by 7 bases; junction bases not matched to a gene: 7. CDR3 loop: CASSIGDRGPVEQYF. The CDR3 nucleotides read TGTGCCAGTAGTATCGGGGACAGGGGGCCGGTGGAGCAGTACTTC.

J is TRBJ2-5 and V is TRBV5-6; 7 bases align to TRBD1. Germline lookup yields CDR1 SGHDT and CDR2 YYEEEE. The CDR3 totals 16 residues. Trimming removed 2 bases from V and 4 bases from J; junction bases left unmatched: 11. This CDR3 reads CASSLGTATSLETQYF. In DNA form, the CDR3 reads TGTGCCAGCAGCTTAGGGACAGCAACCTCCTTAGAGACCCAGTACTTC. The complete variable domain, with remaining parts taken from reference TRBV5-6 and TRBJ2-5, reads DAGVTQSPTHLIKTRGQQVTLRCSPKSGHDTVSWYQQALGQGPQFIFQYYEEEERQRGNFPDRFSGHQFPNYSSELNVNALLLGDSALYLCASSLGTATSLETQYFGPGTRLLVL.

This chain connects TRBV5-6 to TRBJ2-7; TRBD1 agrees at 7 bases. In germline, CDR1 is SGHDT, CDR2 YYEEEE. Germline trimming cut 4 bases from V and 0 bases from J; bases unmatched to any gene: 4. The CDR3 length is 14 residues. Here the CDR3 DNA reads TGTGCCAGCAGCGCCCGGGACAGCTCCTACGAGCAGTACTTC. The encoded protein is CASSARDSSYEQYF.

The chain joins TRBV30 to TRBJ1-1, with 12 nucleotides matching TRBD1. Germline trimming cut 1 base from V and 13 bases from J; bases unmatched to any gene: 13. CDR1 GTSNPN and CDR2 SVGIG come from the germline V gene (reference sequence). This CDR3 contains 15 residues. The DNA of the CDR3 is TGTGCCTGGAGTGCTTCTGGGACAGGGGGCCTGAAGGGTTTCTTT. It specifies CAWSASGTGGLKGFF.

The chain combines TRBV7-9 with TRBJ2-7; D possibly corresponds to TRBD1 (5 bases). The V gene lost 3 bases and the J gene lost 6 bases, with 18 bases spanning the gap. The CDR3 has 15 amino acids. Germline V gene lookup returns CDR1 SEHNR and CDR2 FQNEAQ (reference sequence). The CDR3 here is CASSFSSGHRSEQYF. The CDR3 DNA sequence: TGTGCCAGCAGCTTCAGCTCCGGACACAGGAGCGAGCAGTACTTC.

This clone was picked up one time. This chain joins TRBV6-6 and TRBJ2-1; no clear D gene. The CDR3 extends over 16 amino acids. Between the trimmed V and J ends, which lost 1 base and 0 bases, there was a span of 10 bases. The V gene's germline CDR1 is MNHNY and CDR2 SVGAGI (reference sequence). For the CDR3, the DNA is TGTGCCAGCAGTTACTTAGGTAGGAGCTCCTACAATGAGCAGTTCTTC. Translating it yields CASSYLGRSSYNEQFF.

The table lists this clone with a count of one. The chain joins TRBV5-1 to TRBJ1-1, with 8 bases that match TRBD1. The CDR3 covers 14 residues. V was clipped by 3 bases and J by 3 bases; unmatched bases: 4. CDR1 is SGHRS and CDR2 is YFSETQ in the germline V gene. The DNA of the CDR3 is TGCGCCAGCAGCTACAGGGGGATGGACACTGAAGCTTTCTTT. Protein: CASSYRGMDTEAFF.

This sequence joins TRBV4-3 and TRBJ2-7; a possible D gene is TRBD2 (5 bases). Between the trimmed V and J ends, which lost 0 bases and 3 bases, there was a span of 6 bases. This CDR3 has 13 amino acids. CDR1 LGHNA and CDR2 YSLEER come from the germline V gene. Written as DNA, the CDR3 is TGCGCCAGCAGCCAAGATCGGGGCTACGAGCAGTACTTC. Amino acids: CASSQDRGYEQYF.

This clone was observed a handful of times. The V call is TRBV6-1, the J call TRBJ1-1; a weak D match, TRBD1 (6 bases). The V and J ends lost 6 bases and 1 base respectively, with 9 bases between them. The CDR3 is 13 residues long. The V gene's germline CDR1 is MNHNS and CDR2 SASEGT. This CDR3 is CASSLTGNTEAFF. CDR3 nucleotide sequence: TGTGCCAGCAGCCTGACAGGGAACACTGAAGCTTTCTTT.

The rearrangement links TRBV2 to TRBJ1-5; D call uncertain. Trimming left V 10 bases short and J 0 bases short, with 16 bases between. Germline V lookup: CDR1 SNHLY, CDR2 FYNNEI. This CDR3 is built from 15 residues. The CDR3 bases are TGTGCCACCGCCGGGGAACCTTATAGCAATCAGCCCCAGCATTTT. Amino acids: CATAGEPYSNQPQHF.

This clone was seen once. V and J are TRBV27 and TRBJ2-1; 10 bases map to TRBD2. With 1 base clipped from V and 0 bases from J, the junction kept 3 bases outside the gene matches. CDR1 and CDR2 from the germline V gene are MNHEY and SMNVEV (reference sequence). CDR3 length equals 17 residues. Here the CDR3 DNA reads TGTGCCAGCAGTTTATGGCTAGCGGGGGTCTCCTACAATGAGCAGTTCTTC. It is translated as CASSLWLAGVSYNEQFF.

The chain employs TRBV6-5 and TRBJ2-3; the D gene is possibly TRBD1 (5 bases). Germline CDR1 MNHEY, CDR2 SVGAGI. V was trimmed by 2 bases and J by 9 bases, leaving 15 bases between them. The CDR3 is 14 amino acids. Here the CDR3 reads CASSYVRQQGTQYF. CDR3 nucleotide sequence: TGTGCCAGCAGTTACGTGCGGCAGCAGGGCACGCAGTATTTT.

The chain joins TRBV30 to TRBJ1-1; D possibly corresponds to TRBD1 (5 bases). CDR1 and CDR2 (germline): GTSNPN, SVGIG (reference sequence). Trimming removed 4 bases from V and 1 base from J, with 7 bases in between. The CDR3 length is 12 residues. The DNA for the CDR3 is TGTGCCTGGAACGGGGGGAACACTGAAGCTTTCTTT. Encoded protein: CAWNGGNTEAFF.

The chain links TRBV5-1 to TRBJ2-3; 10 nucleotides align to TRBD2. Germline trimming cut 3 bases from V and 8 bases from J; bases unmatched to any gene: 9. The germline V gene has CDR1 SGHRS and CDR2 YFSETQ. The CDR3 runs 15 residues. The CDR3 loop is CASSSSLAGVGTQYF. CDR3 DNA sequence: TGCGCCAGCAGCTCATCTCTAGCGGGAGTTGGTACGCAGTATTTT. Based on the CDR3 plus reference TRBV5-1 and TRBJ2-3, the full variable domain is KAGVTQTPRYLIKTRGQQVTLSCSPISGHRSVSWYQQTPGQGLQFLFEYFSETQRNKGNFPGRFSGRQFSNSRSEMNVSTLELGDSALYLCASSSSLAGVGTQYFGPGTRLTVL.